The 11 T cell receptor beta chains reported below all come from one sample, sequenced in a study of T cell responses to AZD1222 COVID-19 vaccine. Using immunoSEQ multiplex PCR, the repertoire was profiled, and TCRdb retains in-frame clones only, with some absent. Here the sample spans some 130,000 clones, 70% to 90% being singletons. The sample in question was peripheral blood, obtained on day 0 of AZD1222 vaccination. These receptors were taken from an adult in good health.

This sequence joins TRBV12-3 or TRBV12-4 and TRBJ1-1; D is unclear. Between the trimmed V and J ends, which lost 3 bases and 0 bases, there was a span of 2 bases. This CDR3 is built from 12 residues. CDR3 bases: TGTGCCAGCAGTTTTATGAACACTGAAGCTTTCTTT. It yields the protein CASSFMNTEAFF.

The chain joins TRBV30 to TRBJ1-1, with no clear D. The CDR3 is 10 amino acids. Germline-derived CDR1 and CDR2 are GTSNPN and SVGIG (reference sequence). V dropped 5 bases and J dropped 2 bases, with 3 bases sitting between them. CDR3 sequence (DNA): TGTGCCTGGGGAAACACTGAAGCTTTCTTT. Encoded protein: CAWGNTEAFF.

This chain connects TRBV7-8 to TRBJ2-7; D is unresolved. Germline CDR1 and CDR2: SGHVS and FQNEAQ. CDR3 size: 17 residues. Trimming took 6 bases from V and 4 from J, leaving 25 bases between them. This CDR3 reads CASRSRRFRGEEYEQYF. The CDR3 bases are TGTGCCAGCAGATCCCGCCGCTTTCGCGGAGAGGAATACGAGCAGTACTTC.

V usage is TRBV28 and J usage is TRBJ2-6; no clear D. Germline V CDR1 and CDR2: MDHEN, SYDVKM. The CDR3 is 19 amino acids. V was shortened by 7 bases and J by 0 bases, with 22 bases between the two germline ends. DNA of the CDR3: TGTGCCAGCACCTCCCCGCGGCGGCCCTTCGACTCTGGGGCCAACGTCCTGACTTTC. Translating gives CASTSPRRPFDSGANVLTF.

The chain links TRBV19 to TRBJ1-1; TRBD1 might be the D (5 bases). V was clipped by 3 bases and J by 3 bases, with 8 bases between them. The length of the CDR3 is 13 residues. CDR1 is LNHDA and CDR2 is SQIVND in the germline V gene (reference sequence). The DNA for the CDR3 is TGTGCCAGTAGTATGGGGGGTTACACTGAAGCTTTCTTT. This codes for CASSMGGYTEAFF.

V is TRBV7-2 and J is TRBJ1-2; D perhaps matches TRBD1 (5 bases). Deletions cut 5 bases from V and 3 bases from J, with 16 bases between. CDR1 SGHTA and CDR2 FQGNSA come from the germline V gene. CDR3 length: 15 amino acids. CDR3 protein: CASSPGSGKDYGYTF. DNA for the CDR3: TGTGCCAGCAGCCCAGGGTCGGGGAAGGACTATGGCTACACCTTC.

The chain's CDR3 is CASSLVGESYEQYF. DNA for the CDR3: TGTGCCAGCAGCTTAGTCGGGGAATCCTACGAGCAGTACTTC. This chain uses TRBV13 with TRBJ2-7, with D perhaps TRBD2 (5 bases). CDR1 and CDR2 from the germline V gene are PRHDT and FYEKMQ (reference sequence). V lost 1 base and J lost 1, with 8 bases in between. The CDR3 is made up of 14 amino acids.

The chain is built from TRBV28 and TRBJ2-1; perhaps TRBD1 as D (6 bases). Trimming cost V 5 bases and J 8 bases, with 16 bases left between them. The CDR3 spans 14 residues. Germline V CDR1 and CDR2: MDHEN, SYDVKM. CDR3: CASSATFRGDEQFF. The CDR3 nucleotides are TGTGCCAGCAGTGCGACCTTCAGGGGAGATGAGCAGTTCTTC.

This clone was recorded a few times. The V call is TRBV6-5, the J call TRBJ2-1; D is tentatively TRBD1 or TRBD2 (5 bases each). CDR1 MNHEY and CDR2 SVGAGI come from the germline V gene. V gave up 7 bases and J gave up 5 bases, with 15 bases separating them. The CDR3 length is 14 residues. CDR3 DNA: TGTGCCAGCACCCCCGGGACCCGGAACAATGAGCAGTTCTTC. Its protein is CASTPGTRNNEQFF.

In DNA form, the CDR3 reads TGCAGCGTTGAAGATCTCCAGCGCTACACCTTC. Its protein product is CSVEDLQRYTF. The chain links TRBV29-1 to TRBJ1-2, with D unclear. V gave up 0 bases and J gave up 9 bases, with 8 bases separating them. Germline CDR1 and CDR2: SQVTM and ANQGSEA. This CDR3 has 11 residues.

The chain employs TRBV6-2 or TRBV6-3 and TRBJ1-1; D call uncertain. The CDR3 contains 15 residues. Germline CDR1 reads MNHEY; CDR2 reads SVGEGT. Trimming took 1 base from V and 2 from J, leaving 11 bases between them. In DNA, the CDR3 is TGTGCCAGCAGTTACTTGACGGGGAGTAACACTGAAGCTTTCTTT. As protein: CASSYLTGSNTEAFF.